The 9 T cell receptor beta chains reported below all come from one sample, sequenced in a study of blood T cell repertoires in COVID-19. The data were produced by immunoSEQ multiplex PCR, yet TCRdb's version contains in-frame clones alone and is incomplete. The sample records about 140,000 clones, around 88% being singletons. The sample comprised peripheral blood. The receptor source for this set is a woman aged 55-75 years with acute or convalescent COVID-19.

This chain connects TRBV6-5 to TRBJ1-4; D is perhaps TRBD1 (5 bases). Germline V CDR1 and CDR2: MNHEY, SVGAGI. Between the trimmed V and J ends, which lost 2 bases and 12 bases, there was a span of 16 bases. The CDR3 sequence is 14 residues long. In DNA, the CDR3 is TGTGCCAGCAGTTACCGCGGGGGGGGTGGTGAACTGTTTTTT. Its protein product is CASSYRGGGGELFF.

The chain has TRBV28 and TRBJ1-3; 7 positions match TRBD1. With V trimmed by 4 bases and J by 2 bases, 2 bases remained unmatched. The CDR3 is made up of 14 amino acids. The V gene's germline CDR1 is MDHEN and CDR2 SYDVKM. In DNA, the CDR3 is TGTGCCAGCAGTTCACAGGGGACTGGAAACACCATATATTTT. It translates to CASSSQGTGNTIYF.

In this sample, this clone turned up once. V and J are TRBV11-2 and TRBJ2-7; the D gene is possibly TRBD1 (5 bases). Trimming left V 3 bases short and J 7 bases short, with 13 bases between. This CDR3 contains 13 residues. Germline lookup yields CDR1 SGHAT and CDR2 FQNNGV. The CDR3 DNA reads TGTGCCAGCAGCTTGACGACAGCCGGGGAGCAGTACTTC. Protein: CASSLTTAGEQYF.

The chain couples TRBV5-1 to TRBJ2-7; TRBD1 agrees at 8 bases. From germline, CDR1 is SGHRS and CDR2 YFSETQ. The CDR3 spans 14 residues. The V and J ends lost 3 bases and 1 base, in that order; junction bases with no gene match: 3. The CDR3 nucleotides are TGCGCCAGCAGCTGGGGGGACAGGTCCTACGAGCAGTACTTC. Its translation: CASSWGDRSYEQYF.

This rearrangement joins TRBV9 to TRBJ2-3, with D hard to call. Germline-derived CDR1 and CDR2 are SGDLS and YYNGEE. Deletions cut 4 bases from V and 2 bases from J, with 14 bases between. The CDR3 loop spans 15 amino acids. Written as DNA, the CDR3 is TGTGCCAGCAGCCCCCCCTTAGCCGTCACAGATACGCAGTATTTT. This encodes CASSPPLAVTDTQYF.

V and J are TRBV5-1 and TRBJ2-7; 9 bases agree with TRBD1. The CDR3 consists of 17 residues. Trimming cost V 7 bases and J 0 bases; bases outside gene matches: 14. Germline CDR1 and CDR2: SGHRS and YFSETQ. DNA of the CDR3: TGCGCCAGCCGGGGATCGGGGACAGGGCCCCTCTCCTACGAGCAGTACTTC. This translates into CASRGSGTGPLSYEQYF.

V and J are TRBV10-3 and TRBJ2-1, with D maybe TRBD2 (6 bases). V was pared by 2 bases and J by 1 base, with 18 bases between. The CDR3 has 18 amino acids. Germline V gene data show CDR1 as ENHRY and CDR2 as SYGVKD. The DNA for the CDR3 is TGTGCCATCAGTGAGCCCCCGGGAGCCAGGGAATCCTACAATGAGCAGTTCTTC. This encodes CAISEPPGARESYNEQFF.

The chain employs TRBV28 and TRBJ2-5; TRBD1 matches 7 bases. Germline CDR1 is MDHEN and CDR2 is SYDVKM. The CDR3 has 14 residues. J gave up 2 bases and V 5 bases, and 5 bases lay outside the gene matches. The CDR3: CASSRQGAQETQYF. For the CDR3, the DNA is TGTGCCAGCAGTCGACAGGGTGCACAAGAGACCCAGTACTTC.

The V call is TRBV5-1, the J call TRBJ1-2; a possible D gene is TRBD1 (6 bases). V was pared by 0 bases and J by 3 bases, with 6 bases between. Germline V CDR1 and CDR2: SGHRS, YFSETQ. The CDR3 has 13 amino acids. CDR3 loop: CASSLEGDYGYTF. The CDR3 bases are TGCGCCAGCAGCTTGGAGGGGGACTATGGCTACACCTTC.